Shown below are 16 T cell receptor beta chains from a single sample sequenced in a study of cytomegalovirus exposure and HLA in healthy donors. The data were produced by immunoSEQ multiplex PCR, yet TCRdb's version contains in-frame clones alone and is incomplete. The profile shows roughly 68,000 clones, around 89% of them singletons. The specimen sequenced was PBMCs. These TCRs come from a woman under 30 in good health and CMV-seronegative.

The V gene is TRBV9, the J gene TRBJ2-3; 10 bases match TRBD1. V shed 4 bases, J shed 5 bases, and the junction held 13 bases outside the gene matches. The CDR3 spans 17 residues. The germline V gene encodes CDR1 SGDLS and CDR2 YYNGEE. The CDR3 reads CASSLDPGQGLRDTQYF. Here the CDR3 DNA reads TGTGCCAGCAGCCTCGATCCGGGACAGGGGCTTCGAGATACGCAGTATTTT.

This chain uses TRBV4-2 with TRBJ2-7; 8 bases match TRBD2. CDR1 is LGHNA and CDR2 is YNFKEQ in the germline V gene. With 3 bases clipped from V and 5 bases from J, the junction kept 12 bases outside the gene matches. The CDR3 has 16 residues. The CDR3 DNA sequence: TGTGCCAGCAGCCACGCGTTGAGCGGGGGCGATAACGAGCAGTACTTC. Its translation: CASSHALSGGDNEQYF.

V is TRBV7-2 and J is TRBJ1-5; D is unclear. The germline V gene has CDR1 SGHTA and CDR2 FQGNSA. The CDR3 has 15 amino acids. Trimming stripped 5 bases from V and 8 bases from J, with 19 bases between. The CDR3 sequence is CASSPEGGYGEPQHF. CDR3 in DNA: TGTGCCAGCAGCCCAGAGGGAGGGTATGGGGAGCCCCAGCATTTT.

The rearrangement uses TRBV7-2 and TRBJ2-1; D gene uncertain. The germline CDR1 and CDR2 sequences are SGHTA and FQGNSA. V lost 1 base to trimming and J lost 3 bases, with 7 bases between them. The CDR3 is 14 amino acids. The CDR3 loop reads CASSLVAYYNEQFF. The CDR3 coding sequence is TGTGCCAGCAGCTTAGTGGCTTACTACAATGAGCAGTTCTTC.

This chain joins TRBV27 and TRBJ1-5; 9 nucleotides align to TRBD1. Trimming cost V 4 bases and J 4 bases; bases outside gene matches: 5. The CDR3 runs to 15 residues. Germline-derived CDR1 and CDR2 are MNHEY and SMNVEV (reference sequence). This CDR3 reads CASSSRTGENQPQHF. The CDR3 DNA is TGTGCCAGCAGTTCTCGGACAGGGGAAAATCAGCCCCAGCATTTT.

This clone occurred a few times. The rearrangement links TRBV10-2 to TRBJ2-1, with 9 bases identical to TRBD1. V shed 6 bases, J shed 2 bases, and the junction held 8 bases outside the gene matches. Germline-derived CDR1 and CDR2 are WSHSY and SAAADI. This CDR3 has 16 residues. The CDR3 region has the DNA TGCGCCAGCAGCGTACGAAGGACAGGGGCCTACAATGAGCAGTTCTTC. Encoded protein: CASSVRRTGAYNEQFF.

The chain carries TRBV9 and TRBJ2-3; 8 bases fit TRBD2. With V trimmed by 0 bases and J by 14 bases, 5 bases remained unmatched. This CDR3 is built from 12 residues. From germline, CDR1 is SGDLS and CDR2 YYNGEE. The CDR3 spells CASSVGAGGLYF. In DNA, the CDR3 is TGTGCCAGCAGCGTAGGCGCGGGAGGCCTGTATTTT.

V usage is TRBV27 and J usage is TRBJ1-2; 11 positions agree with TRBD1. The CDR3 runs 16 residues. Germline V lookup: CDR1 MNHEY, CDR2 SMNVEV (reference sequence). V was clipped by 4 bases and J by 7 bases; unmatched bases: 11. The CDR3 loop is CASSWTGGAVLAGYTF. The CDR3 region has the DNA TGTGCCAGCAGTTGGACAGGGGGCGCGGTGCTGGCTGGCTACACCTTC.

The chain recombines TRBV19 with TRBJ1-5, with TRBD1 matching over 12 bases. V was clipped by 5 bases and J by 7 bases; unmatched bases: 9. Germline V gene data show CDR1 as LNHDA and CDR2 as SQIVND (reference sequence). The CDR3 contains 16 residues. In nucleotides, the CDR3 is TGTGCCAGTAGTGCACCGGGACAGGGGGCTGGGCAGCCCCAGCATTTT. Translating gives CASSAPGQGAGQPQHF.

In this sample, this clone turned up once. The J gene is TRBJ1-5, the V gene TRBV27; D gene unclear. Per germline, CDR1 MNHEY and CDR2 SMNVEV (reference sequence). CDR3 length equals 12 residues. Trimming left V 5 bases short and J 5 bases short, with 7 bases between. The CDR3 is CASSHLDQPQHF. CDR3 bases: TGTGCCAGCAGTCATTTAGATCAGCCCCAGCATTTT.

This sequence joins TRBV7-6 and TRBJ1-1; D may be TRBD1 (6 bases). The CDR3 consists of 14 residues. The germline gives CDR1 SGHVS, CDR2 FNYEAQ. V lost 7 bases and J lost 0, with 12 bases in between. Here the CDR3 reads CASTPTGMNTEAFF. In nucleotides, the CDR3 is TGTGCCAGCACCCCAACAGGGATGAACACTGAAGCTTTCTTT.

The V and J genes are TRBV21-1 and TRBJ2-7; the table gives TRBD1 as D, unverified against the DNA. TRBV21-1 constitutes a pseudogene. The CDR3 runs 14 residues. The CDR3 coding sequence is TGTGCCAGCAGTGGACAGGGCGGGAACTACGAGCAGTACTTC. Translating gives CASSGQGGNYEQYF.

This chain connects TRBV2 to TRBJ2-2; 8 bases are a match to TRBD1. The CDR3 covers 14 residues. Looked up from germline, CDR1 is SNHLY and CDR2 is FYNNEI. The J segment lost 2 bases and the V segment lost 6 bases, leaving 2 bases of the junction unmatched. In DNA, the CDR3 is TGTGCCAGCAGAGGACAGGGTAACACCGGGGAGCTGTTTTTT. This codes for CASRGQGNTGELFF.

This clone appeared a single time. The chain employs TRBV27 and TRBJ2-1, with D unclear. CDR3 size: 13 residues. Germline loops: CDR1 MNHEY, CDR2 SMNVEV (reference sequence). V lost 8 bases and J lost 9, with 17 bases in between. CDR3 region: CASGSGWASEQFF. The CDR3 nucleotides read TGTGCCAGCGGGTCCGGATGGGCGTCTGAGCAGTTCTTC.

The gene calls are TRBV6-5 and TRBJ2-1; 9 nucleotides match TRBD1. CDR3 length equals 14 residues. V lost 10 bases, J lost 2 bases, and 6 bases stayed unmatched. Germline-derived CDR1 and CDR2 are MNHEY and SVGAGI. This CDR3 reads CATKQGAAYNEQFF. The CDR3 DNA sequence: TGTGCCACCAAACAGGGGGCCGCCTACAATGAGCAGTTCTTC.

This chain uses TRBV10-1 with TRBJ2-3; 7 nucleotides align to TRBD2. J gave up 5 bases and V 9 bases, and 11 bases lay outside the gene matches. The germline V gene has CDR1 WNHNN and CDR2 SYGVQD (reference sequence). This CDR3 has 14 amino acids. This CDR3 is CARIGGEDKDTQYF. The CDR3 region has the DNA TGCGCCAGGATTGGGGGGGAAGACAAAGATACGCAGTATTTT.